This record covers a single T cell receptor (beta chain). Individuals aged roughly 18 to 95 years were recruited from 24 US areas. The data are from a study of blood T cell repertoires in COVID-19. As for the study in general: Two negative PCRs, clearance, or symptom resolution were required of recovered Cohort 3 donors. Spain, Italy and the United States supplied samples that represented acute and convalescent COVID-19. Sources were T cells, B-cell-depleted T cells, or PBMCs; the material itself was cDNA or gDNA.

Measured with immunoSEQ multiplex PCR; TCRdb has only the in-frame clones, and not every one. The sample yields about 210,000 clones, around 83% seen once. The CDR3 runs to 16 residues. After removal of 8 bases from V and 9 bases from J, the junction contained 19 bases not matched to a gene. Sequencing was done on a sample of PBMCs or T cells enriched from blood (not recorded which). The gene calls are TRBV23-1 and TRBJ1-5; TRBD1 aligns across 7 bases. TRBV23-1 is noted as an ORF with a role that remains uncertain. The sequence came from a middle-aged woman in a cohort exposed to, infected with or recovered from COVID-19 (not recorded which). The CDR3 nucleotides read TGCGCCAGCGTGACCCCTTTAAATAATGGACAGGCGCCCCAGCATTTT. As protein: CASVTPLNNGQAPQHF.